The next 11 T cell receptor beta chains were all read from a single sample in a study of identical twins. TCRdb recomputed calls from the 5' RACE reads with MiXCR, one row per CDR3 protein. The sample has 650,000 to 750,000 distinct CDR3 sequences, 21% seen once; the top ten hold 4% to 4.5%. These data also featured in a second study, about T cells expressing NK-cell markers.

The sample taken for sequencing was PBMCs. These receptors were taken from a woman under 30 in good health.

On this clonotype itself: Germline and junction disagree at one end, which may indicate a read error. CDR3 nucleotide sequence: TGTGCCATCAGTGAGGGCGGGATGTCCCTTTTT. Its translation: CAISEGGMSLF. This rearrangement joins TRBV10-3 to TRBJ2-3; D possibly corresponds to TRBD2 (6 bases). There are 11 residues in the CDR3. Germline V gene data show CDR1 as ENHRY and CDR2 as SYGVKD.

This clonotype occurred a few times. The chain links TRBV10-2 to TRBJ2-5, with D uncertain. The germline V and J ends were trimmed by 1 base and 7 bases, with 13 bases remaining between them. Per the germline V gene, CDR1 is WSHSY and CDR2 is SAAADI. This CDR3 comprises 14 residues. The CDR3, as DNA: TGCGCCAGCAGTGAGTTGGCCGAGGCAGGGACCCAGTACTTC. Encoded protein: CASSELAEAGTQYF.

V usage is TRBV20-1 and J usage is TRBJ1-6; 7 nucleotides match TRBD1. Trimming removed 5 bases from V and 5 bases from J; junction bases left unmatched: 6. Germline V gives CDR1 DFQATT, CDR2 SNEGSKA (reference sequence). This CDR3 spans 14 amino acids. The CDR3 coding sequence is TGCAGTGCTCAGGAAGGGGGCCATAATTCACCCCTCCACTTT. Amino acids: CSAQEGGHNSPLHF.

The chain joins TRBV20-1 to TRBJ2-1; 9 nucleotides agree with TRBD2. This CDR3 is 15 amino acids long. V shed 7 bases and J 7 bases; nucleotides not matched to a gene: 14. Germline loops: CDR1 DFQATT, CDR2 SNEGSKA (reference sequence). CDR3 sequence (DNA): TGCAGTGTTTTCTTAGCGGGAGAAGGCAGGAATGAGCAGTTCTTC. Protein product: CSVFLAGEGRNEQFF.

The chain is built from TRBV7-6 and TRBJ2-2; D call uncertain. Germline V gene data show CDR1 as SGHVS and CDR2 as FNYEAQ. The CDR3 has 13 amino acids. V dropped 1 base and J dropped 6 bases, with 6 bases sitting between them. The CDR3 DNA follows: TGTGCCAGCAGCTTAGGTCCGGCCGGGGAGCTGTTTTTT. Protein: CASSLGPAGELFF. The full variable domain, in which reference TRBV7-6 and TRBJ2-2 provide the parts outside the CDR3, is GAGVSQSPRYKVTKRGQDVALRCDPISGHVSLYWYRQALGQGPEFLTYFNYEAQQDKSGLPNDRFSAERPEGSISTLTIQRTEQRDSAMYRCASSLGPAGELFFGEGSRLTVL.

This clonotype was found many times. The CDR3 coding sequence is TGTGCCAGCACAGACGGGGTACCATGGACCCAGTACTTC. This translates into CASTDGVPWTQYF. V usage is TRBV12-3 or TRBV12-4 and J usage is TRBJ2-5; possibly TRBD2 for D (5 bases). V shed 7 bases and J shed 7 bases, with 16 bases lying between them. CDR3 size: 13 residues.

The V call is TRBV9, the J call TRBJ2-3, with 8 bases aligning to TRBD1. Germline loops: CDR1 SGDLS, CDR2 YYNGEE. The CDR3 is made up of 14 amino acids. J was trimmed by 6 bases and V by 4 bases; bases with no gene match: 7. The CDR3 DNA sequence: TGTGCCAGCAGCTACCAGGACAGGGAGGATACGCAGTATTTT. Its translation is CASSYQDREDTQYF.

This clonotype was counted only a few times. The chain carries TRBV9 and TRBJ2-3; D is possibly TRBD1 or TRBD2 (5 bases each). The germline V gene has CDR1 SGDLS and CDR2 YYNGEE. Trimming took off 7 bases at V and 2 bases at J, with 26 bases between the two ends. The CDR3 contains 18 residues. CDR3 sequence (DNA): TGTGCCAGCCGCTCCTCTCCCCGGGACGGTGACCCCACAGATACGCAGTATTTT. It yields the protein CASRSSPRDGDPTDTQYF.

The rearrangement uses TRBV20-1 and TRBJ2-5; 11 bases are a match to TRBD1. This CDR3 contains 16 residues. The V and J ends lost 3 bases and 5 bases, in that order; junction bases with no gene match: 11. The germline gives CDR1 DFQATT, CDR2 SNEGSKA (reference sequence). CDR3 loop: CSARSSPGTGGETQYF. Written as DNA, the CDR3 is TGCAGTGCTAGGAGTTCCCCCGGGACAGGGGGTGAGACCCAGTACTTC.

This clonotype was seen a handful of times. The V call is TRBV20-1, the J call TRBJ1-6; TRBD1 is a possible D gene (6 bases). CDR3 length equals 16 residues. The germline V gene has CDR1 DFQATT and CDR2 SNEGSKA (reference sequence). V was clipped by 5 bases and J by 0 bases, with 14 bases between them. The CDR3 DNA follows: TGCAGTGCTCCCCCGGGGGCGAGCTCCTATAATTCACCCCTCCACTTT. It translates to CSAPPGASSYNSPLHF.

The chain carries TRBV5-1 and TRBJ1-2; TRBD1 is a possible D gene (6 bases). Trimming removed 2 bases at V and 0 bases at J, with 14 bases between. Germline CDR1 SGHRS, CDR2 YFSETQ. This CDR3 region has 16 residues. CDR3 DNA sequence: TGCGCCAGCAGCTTATCAACAGGGAAAGCTAACTATGGCTACACCTTC. It specifies CASSLSTGKANYGYTF. Together with reference TRBV5-1 and TRBJ1-2, the CDR3 gives the full variable domain: KAGVTQTPRYLIKTRGQQVTLSCSPISGHRSVSWYQQTPGQGLQFLFEYFSETQRNKGNFPGRFSGRQFSNSRSEMNVSTLELGDSALYLCASSLSTGKANYGYTFGSGTRLTVV.